What follows describes a single T cell receptor (beta chain). This receptor's antigen is unknown. The input lacks base qualities; no much larger clone sits a single base away. The data originate from a study of T cell responses to AZD1222 COVID-19 vaccine (dated by TCRdb to 2020 to 2023). In terms of the full investigation: TCR sequencing covered fewer than 250 trial participants: 207 given two doses of AZD1222 and about 26 given two doses of MenACWY control vaccine. Trial participants were enrolled by age into 18-55, 56-69 and 70-plus year subgroups, with approximately 150, 30 and 60 TCR-sequenced participants respectively. Results and caveats for the whole study, not just this receptor: Conclusions about previously exposed vaccinees are limited, since just six or seven AZD1222 recipients were seropositive for SARS-CoV-2 at baseline. Most participants were white British and females outnumbered males, and the authors suggested that clonal diversity may have been underestimated. In the small 56-69-year group, the increase in depth fell short of significance, most likely because of low power. Because no day 14 peak-response samples were available, repertoires were characterized only after the peak T cell response. The whole spike protein was spanned by vaccine-associated CD4 TCRs, and dominant responses were seen in regions 160-218 and 743-854. Nearly half of unique spike-specific TCRs reportedly recognized epitopes outside regions mutated in the B.1.351 and B.1.1.7 variants. Spike-specific TCR breadth and depth rose significantly after two AZD1222 doses compared with day 0 and with MenACWY recipients.

Trimming costs V 1 base and J 4 bases, and their ends lie 10 bases apart. Inclusive of the bounding cysteine and phenylalanine, the CDR3 is 15 residues long. The CDR3 DNA has 45 bases and is translated from base 1. Based on the germline V gene (reference sequence), the CDR1 and CDR2 sequences are SSHAT and FNYEAQ. The CDR3 regions of human TCRbeta chains were subjected to immunosequencing. In the source study's methods: Repertoire TCRs were checked for matches against a reference library of SARS-CoV-2-specific TCRs that had been generated using the MIRA antigen-specificity platform. Breadth was defined as the fraction of unique TCRs that were SARS-CoV-2-associated. Depth was defined as the fraction of total T cells that were SARS-CoV-2-associated. Each spike-specific TCR was assigned to its reactive spike region and to a CD4 or CD8 class using the MIRA data. Log10-transformed breadth and depth values were compared by one-way ANOVA with Sidak's multiple comparisons tests. The source is immuneACCESS, and TCRdb retained only in-frame sequences with V and J called. Part of the clones is not carried over; for the studies checked, unresolved V genes explain less than half of this, and the remainder is unexplained. The DNA gave D and trimming, while V, J and clone size come from that table. The sample has around 120,000 clones on record, 85% to 90% of them singletons. The ten largest clones represent more than 9.5% of the sample.

The sample's time point label, decoded: baseline before first vaccination. The sample's treatment or condition label, in plain terms: meningococcal conjugate vaccine given as trial control. The vaccinee samples were drawn from two UK trials, COV001 and COV002, one of which was a single-blind randomized controlled phase 2/3 trial testing AZD1222 (ChAdOx1 nCoV-19) in healthy adults. Trial participant PBMC samples were collected at day 0 and day 28 after the second dose for TCRbeta chain sequencing. The receptor chain draws on TRBV7-7 and TRBJ2-2, with TRBD1 tentatively as D gene (5 bases match). The TCR originated in an adult in good health. Source: peripheral blood, taken on day 0 of MenACWY control vaccination. The CDR3 reads CASSLGAQATGELFF. The nucleotide sequence is given as TGTGCCAGCAGCTTAGGGGCACAGGCCACCGGGGAGCTGTTTTTT.